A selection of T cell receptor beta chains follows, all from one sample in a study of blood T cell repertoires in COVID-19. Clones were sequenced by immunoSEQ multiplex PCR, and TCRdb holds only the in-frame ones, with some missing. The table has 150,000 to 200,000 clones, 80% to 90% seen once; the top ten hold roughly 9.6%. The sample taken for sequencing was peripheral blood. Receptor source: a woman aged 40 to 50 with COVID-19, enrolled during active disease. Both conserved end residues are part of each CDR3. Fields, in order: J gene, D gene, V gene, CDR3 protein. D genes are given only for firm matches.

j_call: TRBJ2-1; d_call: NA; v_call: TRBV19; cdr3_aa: CASSIAPGPRGSYEQFF
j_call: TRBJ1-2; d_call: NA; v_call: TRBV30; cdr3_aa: CAWTAGGWNYGYTF
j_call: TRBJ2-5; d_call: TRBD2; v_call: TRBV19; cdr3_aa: CASSIDLRTSSQETQYF
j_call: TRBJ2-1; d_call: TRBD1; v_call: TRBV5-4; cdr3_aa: CASSLDRGDEQFF
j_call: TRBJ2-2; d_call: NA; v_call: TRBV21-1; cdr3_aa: CASSGPGAGVTGELFF
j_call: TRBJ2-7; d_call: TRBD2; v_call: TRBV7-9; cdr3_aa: CASSPGLVYEQYF
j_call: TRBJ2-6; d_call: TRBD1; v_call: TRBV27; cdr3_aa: CASSAGTGGSGANVLTF
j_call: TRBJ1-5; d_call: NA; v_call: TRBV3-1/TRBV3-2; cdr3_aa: CASSFFSNQPQHF
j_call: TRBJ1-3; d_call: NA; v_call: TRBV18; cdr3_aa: CASSLTQGSGNTIYF
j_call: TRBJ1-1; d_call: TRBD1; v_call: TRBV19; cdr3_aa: CASSGTGGRGTEAFF
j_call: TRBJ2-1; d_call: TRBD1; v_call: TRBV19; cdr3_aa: CASSIIGRGLQFF
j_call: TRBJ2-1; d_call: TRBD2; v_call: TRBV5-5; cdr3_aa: CASSLLSGGAPYNEQFF
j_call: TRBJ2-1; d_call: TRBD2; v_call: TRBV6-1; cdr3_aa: CASSEALAGVSSYNEQFF
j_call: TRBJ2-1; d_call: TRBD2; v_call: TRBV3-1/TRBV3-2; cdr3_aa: CASSRTSGGIEQFF
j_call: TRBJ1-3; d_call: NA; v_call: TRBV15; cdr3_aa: CATMDGYAGDTIYF
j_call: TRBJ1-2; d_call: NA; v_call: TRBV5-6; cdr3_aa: CASSFRTAATYGYTF
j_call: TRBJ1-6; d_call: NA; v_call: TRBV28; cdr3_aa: CASRDSRGSYNSPLHF
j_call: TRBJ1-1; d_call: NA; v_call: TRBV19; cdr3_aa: CASSIGAGMNTEAFF
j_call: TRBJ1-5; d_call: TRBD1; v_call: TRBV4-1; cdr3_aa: CASSLEQGISNQPQHF
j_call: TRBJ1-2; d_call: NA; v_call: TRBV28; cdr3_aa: CASSTAGSSYGYTF
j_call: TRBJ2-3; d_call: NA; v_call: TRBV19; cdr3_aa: CASSRRGTTRRYTDTQYF
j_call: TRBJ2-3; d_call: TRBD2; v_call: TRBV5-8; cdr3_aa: CASSFPTLAGAADTQYF
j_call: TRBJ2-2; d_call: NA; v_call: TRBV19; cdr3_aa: CASSFRSGELFF
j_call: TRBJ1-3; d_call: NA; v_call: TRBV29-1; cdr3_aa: CSVAGVTFSGNTIYF
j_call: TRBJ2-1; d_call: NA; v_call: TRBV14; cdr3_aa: CASSQEWGSSSYNEQFF
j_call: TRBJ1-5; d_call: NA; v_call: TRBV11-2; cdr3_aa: CASSLEFRGRPQPQHF
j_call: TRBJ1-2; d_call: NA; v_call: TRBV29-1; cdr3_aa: CSVGAQTGAYGYTF
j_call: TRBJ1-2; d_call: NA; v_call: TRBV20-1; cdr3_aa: CSARQGYTF
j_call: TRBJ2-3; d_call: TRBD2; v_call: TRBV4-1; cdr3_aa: CASSLNWAAGVFTDTQYF
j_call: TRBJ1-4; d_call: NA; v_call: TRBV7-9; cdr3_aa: CASSPQGSANEKLFF
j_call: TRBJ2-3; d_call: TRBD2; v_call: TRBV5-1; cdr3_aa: CASSFPGLAGGADTQYF
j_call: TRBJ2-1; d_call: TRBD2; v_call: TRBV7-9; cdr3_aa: CASQLASYNEQFF
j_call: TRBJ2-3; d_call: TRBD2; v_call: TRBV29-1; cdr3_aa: CSSKILAAGGTDTQYF
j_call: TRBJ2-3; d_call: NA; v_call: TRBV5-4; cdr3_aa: CASSLDYGSTDTQYF
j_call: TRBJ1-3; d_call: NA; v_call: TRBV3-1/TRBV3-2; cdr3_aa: CASSEDISGNTIYF
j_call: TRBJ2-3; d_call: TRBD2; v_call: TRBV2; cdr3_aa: CASSEYPVLAGITDTQYF
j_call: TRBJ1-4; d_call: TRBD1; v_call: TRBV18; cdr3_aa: CASSPRTGTNEKLFF